This note documents a single TCR beta chain sequence. This clone has only a few counts. What this receptor recognizes is not known. Base-call qualities are not available, and no considerably larger clone is one nucleotide away. This specimen belongs to a study of CD8+ T cells in alopecia areata (dated by TCRdb to 2017 to 2018). Study-wide context: Treated patients were enrolled in an open-label pilot trial of oral tofacitinib at 5 to 10 mg twice daily for moderate-to-severe alopecia areata. High-throughput TCRbeta sequencing was used to examine T cell clonal expansion in alopecia areata in both the C3H/HeJ mouse model and human patients. Scalp clonality was compared among normal scalp (n=4), patchy alopecia areata scalp (n=8), and alopecia totalis/universalis scalp (n=8). Tofacitinib was administered for 6 to 18 months, and 6 months of follow-up off drug were then conducted to assess delayed response and recurrence. Scalp tissue and sorted CD4+ and CD8+ peripheral blood T cells from patchy and totalis/universalis alopecia areata patients and from healthy controls were covered by human TCRbeta sequencing. Amplification of TCRbeta CDR3 regions was done by immunoSEQ multiplex PCR using 35 Vbeta forward primers and 13 Jbeta reverse primers. In treated patients, disease severity was measured using the SALT score, which gives the percentage of scalp surface area affected. Biopsies were taken from tofacitinib-treated patients at baseline and at 4 and 24 weeks of treatment, and a later scalp biopsy was taken in several of the tofacitinib-treated patients. RNA was obtained with the PAXgene miRNA kit for fixed scalp, the miRNeasy kit for PBMCs, and the RNeasy kit for mouse skin.

The CDR3 measures 15 amino acids from cysteine to phenylalanine. Of the read, only the CDR3 DNA is kept; its 45 bases are in frame from base 1. Reading the germline V gene gives CDR1 SGHAT and CDR2 FQNNGV. V loses 0 bases of germline sequence and J loses 2 bases, and the interval between the two ends is 8 bases. The time point label of this sample denotes: roughly 27 days on oral tofacitinib. Sample treatment or condition, as interpreted from the label and publication: oral pan-JAK inhibitor, 5-10 mg twice daily. Lesional scalp punch biopsies and peripheral blood were obtained from alopecia areata patients. After PBMCs were isolated by density centrifugation and stained for CD3, CD4 and CD8, a FACSAria was used to sort CD4+ and CD8+ T cells. Study-level results and caveats: Tofacitinib significantly decreased scalp clonality and the number of expanded CD8+ clones among the top 100 scalp clones. Compared with mice, TCR sequences shared between patients were less clear, possibly partly because of HLA diversity across the patient population. Many expanded lesional clones persisted in scalp and blood during tofacitinib treatment, which may partly explain relapse after stopping treatment. Because the treated cohort was small and had only one nonresponder, larger studies are needed to examine links between baseline CD8+ expansion and response. Higher clonality and more expanded CD8+ clones were observed in lesional scalp than in normal scalp, particularly in alopecia totalis/universalis, a finding suggestive of antigenic drive. Scalp TCR repertoire analysis is complicated because resident alphabeta T cells in normal human skin are also sequenced, whereas mouse skin is dominated by gammadelta T cells.

Library preparation used the immunoSEQ multiplex PCR assay. RNA was extracted from all samples and reverse transcribed into cDNA as template for TCR sequencing. SuperScript III was used for first-strand cDNA synthesis, primed with a 2:1 mix of oligo-dT and random hexamers. A synthetic immune receptor repertoire was used to gauge amplification bias, and whatever bias remained was removed computationally. Per the source publication's procedure: Raw reads were preprocessed to remove errors, and CDR3 was defined by IMGT conventions from the conserved cysteine to phenylalanine. Clonality was calculated as 1 minus Shannon entropy normalized by log2 of the number of productive unique TCRs. CD4 or CD8 identity of scalp clones was inferred by cross-referencing scalp TCRbeta sequences with sorted blood CD4 and CD8 repertoires. TCRdb limited this immuneACCESS table to in-frame rearrangements with V and J called. A share of clones is missing; checked studies link under half to unresolved V genes, and the rest is unexplained. V, J and clone size are those of that table, while D and trimming were read from the DNA. The sample table shows roughly 76,000 clones, and over 25% are seen once. Of the sample, more than 12% is held by the ten largest clones.

The sequence derives from a human donor with alopecia areata. The sample in question was CD8+ T cells sorted from blood, obtained at week 4, from a patient treated with tofacitinib. The chain uses TRBV11-2 and TRBJ2-4; the D segment cannot be called with confidence. The sequenced DNA is TGTGCCAGCAGCTTAGAGCCGGATCCCAAAAACATTCAGTACTTC. Translated, it gives CASSLEPDPKNIQYF.